This entry is about one TCR beta chain. This clonotype was observed a few times. Which antigen it targets is not known. Base qualities were left out, and no much larger clone turns up one base away. V is clipped by 2 bases and J by 6 bases, and the sequence between their germline boundaries is 5 bases long. Its CDR3 holds 12 amino acids, cysteine through phenylalanine. The read is trimmed to its CDR3 DNA, 36 bases read in frame from base 1. CDR1 and CDR2, looked up from the germline V gene (reference sequence), are LNHDA and SQIVND. The library was generated by PCR. At the Johns Hopkins FTIC core, DNA from the cultured CD4+ T cells underwent TCR sequencing with the Oncomine TCR Beta short-read assay. The QIAamp micro DNA kit was used to extract genomic DNA from the cultured CD4+ T cells. Oncomine TCR Beta libraries made from cultured CD4+ T cells were pooled using unique dual indexes and sequenced on an Illumina iSeq 100. Per the source publication's procedure: Non-productive sequences were removed, and CDR3s not starting with C, not ending with F or W, or shorter than 7 amino acids were discarded. Antigen-specific clonotypes were identified using the MANAFEST web application through comparison of peptide-stimulated wells with reference and other culture wells. For a clone to be called positive, the clone needed an FDR below 0.05, an odds ratio above 5, and a productive frequency above 0.1% in at least two of three replicate wells. A clonotype was classed as cross-reactive if the clonotype showed significant expansion both in SARS-CoV-2 spike wells and in at least one common cold coronavirus spike condition. CDR3 homology was assessed with Levenshtein distances (stringdist) and unrooted phylogenetic trees (ape) in R version 3.6.1. In TCRdb, the public reads were trimmed at Q25 with fastp and aligned with MiXCR, with productive beta chains retained. CDR3 protein sequences are deduplicated, and each keeps its most common genes and DNA. The authors' filters were not applied to this entry. The sample table contains over 8,000 distinct CDR3 sequences; only one count was recorded for 55% to 75% of them. The top ten clones comprise approximately 19% of the sample.

The data originate from a study of vaccination and CD4 T cells after COVID-19 (dated by TCRdb to between 2020 and 2023). The study in broad terms: Every convalescent patient had a positive nasal swab PCR test for SARS-CoV-2, with mild disease in roughly nine patients and severe disease in one. In the convalescent cohort there were six males and four females, among whom were two Hispanic individuals, seven Caucasians, two Asians and one multiracial person. Two doses of either the Pfizer-BioNTech BNT162b2 vaccine (n=8) or the Moderna mRNA-1273 vaccine (n=2) were administered to participants. Post-COVID blood samples from convalescent patients were collected a median of roughly 100 days after diagnosis, with a range of 35 to 161 days. Post-vaccine blood samples were collected a median of around 70 days after the second vaccine dose, ranging from about 14 to 241 days. Overlapping spike peptide pools from SARS-CoV-2 and from the common cold coronaviruses HCoV-NL63, HCoV-OC43 and HCoV-229E were used as culture stimuli. Control cultures used a CEFX viral epitope pool as positive control, an HIV-1 Nef peptide pool as negative control, or no peptide. The spike-specific CD4+ TCR repertoire was compared before and after mRNA vaccination in approximately 9 COVID-19 convalescent patients and several infection-naive healthy vaccine recipients. Points the paper makes about the study in general: Nearly all vaccine-specific clones in convalescent patients (304 of 307) were mono-reactive for SARS-CoV-2 spike rather than cross-reactive with common cold coronaviruses. The median number of SARS-CoV-2-reactive clonotypes rose from about 23 after infection to 38 after vaccination, but the change was not significant. The number of convalescent patients in the study was relatively small, and the study did not examine early timepoints following natural infection. In convalescent patients, a median roughly 88% of post-vaccine SARS-CoV-2-reactive clones were detected only after vaccination, suggesting vaccine-specific priming.

Interpreted using the paper, the treatment or condition label stands for: roughly 11-day PBMC culture with coronavirus spike peptide pools or control peptides (ViraFEST assay). To expand antigen-specific T cells with peptide pools and then pick out the expanded clonotypes through TCR sequencing, the study relied on the ViraFEST assay. Positive SARS-CoV-2 PCR tests in the convalescent patients dated from March to December 2020, before Alpha, Beta and Delta variants emerged in the United States. Under 2.5 million PBMCs per well were cultured in IMDM with approximately 5% human AB serum and 8 to 10 IU/ml IL-2, plus 10 ug/ml peptide pools. On days 3 and 7, half of the culture medium was replaced with fresh IL-2-containing medium. Once the cells had been in culture for around ten days, the EasySep CD4+ T cell isolation kit was used to isolate CD4+ T cells by negative selection. PBMCs were separated from whole blood using Ficoll-Paque Plus gradient centrifugation and then either used fresh or cryopreserved at -140C. Each culture condition was generally run in triplicate wells.

The rearrangement joined TRBV19 to TRBJ1-5; there is no confident call for the D gene. Sequenced: CD4+ T cells from blood, cultured in vitro. The sequence was obtained from a human donor who had recovered from COVID-19. The nucleotide sequence is TGTGCCAGTAGTATATGGGGTCAGCCCCAGCATTTT. This yields the protein CASSIWGQPQHF.